The next 24 T cell receptor beta chains were all read from a single sample in a study of sequential checkpoint blockade in melanoma. Treatment given: randomized to nivolumab then ipilimumab (arm A) or the reverse (arm B). Here immunoSEQ multiplex PCR was the method, and the copy in TCRdb shows in-frame clones only, minus some. The data hold 25,000 to 30,000 clones, with about 80% observed a single time. The sequenced sample was CD8+ T cells sorted from blood (inferred from file names), obtained from a patient given nivolumab and ipilimumab in sequence. The receptor set was obtained from a human donor with melanoma.

This clone was detected once. The V call is TRBV4-1, the J call TRBJ2-7; 12 bases map to TRBD1. After removal of 3 bases from V and 6 bases from J, the junction contained 3 bases not matched to a gene. This CDR3 contains 14 residues. CDR1 and CDR2 from the germline V gene are MGHRA and YSYEKL. Here the CDR3 reads CASSQGQGASEQYF. CDR3 DNA sequence: TGCGCCAGCAGCCAGGGACAGGGGGCATCCGAGCAGTACTTC.

J is TRBJ1-6 and V is TRBV5-6; perhaps TRBD1 as D (6 bases). Germline CDR1 reads SGHDT; CDR2 reads YYEEEE. Trimming removed 5 bases at V and 0 bases at J, with 9 bases between. This CDR3 has 15 residues. CDR3 bases: TGTGCCAGCAGGATGGACAGCTCCTATAATTCACCCCTCCACTTT. It translates to CASRMDSSYNSPLHF.

This chain connects TRBV4-1 to TRBJ1-6; D not certain. The germline V gene has CDR1 MGHRA and CDR2 YSYEKL. The CDR3 consists of 13 residues. V gave up 1 base and J gave up 8 bases, with 6 bases separating them. CDR3 sequence reads: CASSQGSYSPLHF. The CDR3 coding sequence is TGCGCCAGCAGCCAAGGTTCGTATTCACCCCTCCACTTT.

The chain joins TRBV28 to TRBJ2-7, with D perhaps matching TRBD1 (5 bases). Germline assignment: CDR1 MDHEN and CDR2 SYDVKM. The CDR3 loop spans 13 amino acids. V lost 4 bases and J lost 1, with 8 bases in between. The CDR3 sequence is CASSYRQSYEQYF. CDR3 nucleotide sequence: TGTGCCAGCAGTTATAGACAGTCCTACGAGCAGTACTTC.

DNA of the CDR3: TGTGCCAGCAGCTTAACGCGACAGGGGGTCACAGATACGCAGTATTTT. Protein: CASSLTRQGVTDTQYF. This sequence joins TRBV7-3 and TRBJ2-3; TRBD1 aligns across 9 bases. V shed 0 bases and J 2 bases; nucleotides not matched to a gene: 3. The CDR3 length is 16 residues. Germline-derived CDR1 and CDR2 are SGHTA and FQGTGA.

V and J are TRBV27 and TRBJ1-6; tentative D call: TRBD1 (6 bases). V lost 3 bases, J lost 7 bases, and 10 bases lay in between. The CDR3 extends over 14 amino acids. CDR1 and CDR2 (germline): MNHEY, SMNVEV (reference sequence). In DNA form, the CDR3 reads TGTGCCAGCAGTTTGTGGGGGGGCAATTCACCCCTCCACTTT. Amino acid sequence: CASSLWGGNSPLHF.

The chain is built from TRBV5-1 and TRBJ2-7; 10 bases agree with TRBD1. The CDR3 loop spans 12 amino acids. CDR1 and CDR2 from the germline V gene are SGHRS and YFSETQ. The V and J ends lost 7 bases and 6 bases, in that order; junction bases with no gene match: 4. CDR3 nucleotide sequence: TGCGCCAGCGGGGGACAGGGGCTCGAGCAGTACTTC. Its protein product is CASGGQGLEQYF.

In regard to this clone: This clone may be a read error of a much larger clone one base away. V gene TRBV9 combines with J gene TRBJ2-5; the match to TRBD1 covers 9 bases. Losses at the gene ends were 0 bases for V and 4 bases for J; bases not matched to a gene: 7. The germline V gene encodes CDR1 SGDLS and CDR2 YYNGEE. The CDR3 spans 16 residues. The CDR3 DNA reads as TGTGCCAGCAGCGTAGCCGGGACAGGGCCTCGAGAGACCCAGTACTTC. Amino acid sequence: CASSVAGTGPRETQYF. Based on the CDR3 plus reference TRBV9 and TRBJ2-5, the full variable domain is DSGVTQTPKHLITATGQRVTLRCSPRSGDLSVYWYQQSLDQGLQFLIQYYNGEERAKGNILERFSAQQFPDLHSELNLSSLELGDSALYFCASSVAGTGPRETQYFGPGTRLLVL.

This chain joins TRBV30 and TRBJ2-5; 8 nucleotides match TRBD2. The ends lost 0 bases at V and 5 bases at J; junction bases unmatched: 14. The CDR3 runs 17 residues. CDR1 is GTSNPN and CDR2 is SVGIG in the germline V gene (reference sequence). CDR3: CAWSVGPSPSGSETQYF. As DNA, the CDR3 is TGTGCCTGGAGTGTAGGGCCCTCTCCTAGCGGGTCGGAGACCCAGTACTTC.

The J gene is TRBJ1-6, the V gene TRBV6-6; 7 bases fit TRBD1. The CDR3 length is 16 residues. V trimming: 8 bases; J trimming: 8 bases; junction bases outside the gene matches: 15. Germline lookup yields CDR1 MNHNY and CDR2 SVGAGI (reference sequence). The CDR3 bases are TGTGCCAGCTCAAAATTACCCCCAGGGGGAGATTCACCCCTCCACTTT. Translating gives CASSKLPPGGDSPLHF.

The chain uses TRBV29-1 and TRBJ2-5; D is undetermined. This CDR3 comprises 12 residues. Between the trimmed V and J ends, which lost 6 bases and 5 bases, there was a span of 13 bases. CDR1 and CDR2 from the germline V gene are SQVTM and ANQGSEA. The CDR3 protein is CSVYLGVETQYF. CDR3 coding DNA: TGCAGCGTGTATTTAGGAGTGGAGACCCAGTACTTC.

The chain joins TRBV7-9 to TRBJ2-5, with D possibly being TRBD2 (5 bases). CDR3 length equals 17 residues. Germline loops: CDR1 SEHNR, CDR2 FQNEAQ (reference sequence). The germline V and J ends were trimmed by 1 base and 5 bases, with 20 bases remaining between them. Here the CDR3 DNA reads TGTGCCAGCAGCTTAGGGGTAGGGAGAAGCGATTCGGAGACCCAGTACTTC. Its protein product is CASSLGVGRSDSETQYF.

The chain recombines TRBV19 with TRBJ2-5, with 8 bases that match TRBD2. The J call may be faulty, since TRBJ2-7 better matches the DNA end. Germline CDR1 LNHDA, CDR2 SQIVND (reference sequence). The CDR3 contains 16 residues. CDR3 nucleotides: TGTGCCAGTAGTATAGGAGCGGGGGTTCAATCCTACGAGCAGTACTTC. Translation: CASSIGAGVQSYEQYF.

The J gene is TRBJ2-1, the V gene TRBV6-1; 11 bases match TRBD2. Germline assignment: CDR1 MNHNS and CDR2 SASEGT. The junction had 6 bases not matched to a gene; V was cut back by 3 bases and J by 5 bases. The length of the CDR3 is 16 residues. The CDR3: CASSDPGLAADNEQFF. CDR3 bases: TGTGCCAGCAGTGACCCGGGACTAGCGGCCGACAATGAGCAGTTCTTC.

The chain combines TRBV29-1 with TRBJ2-2, with a tentative D call TRBD1 (6 bases). The CDR3 extends over 12 amino acids. Trimming pared 5 bases from V and 5 bases from J, leaving 9 bases between. Germline values: CDR1 SQVTM, CDR2 ANQGSEA. CDR3 in DNA: TGCAGCGTTACCGGGACAACCGGGGAGCTGTTTTTT. This codes for CSVTGTTGELFF.

The count of this clone is one. The chain combines TRBV25-1 with TRBJ2-7; TRBD1 matches at 9 bases. V trimming: 3 bases; J trimming: 7 bases; junction bases outside the gene matches: 1. The CDR3 runs to 12 residues. Germline V gives CDR1 MGHDK, CDR2 SYGVNS. This chain's CDR3 is CASSETGGEQYF. The CDR3, as DNA: TGTGCCAGCAGTGAGACAGGGGGTGAGCAGTACTTC.

V usage is TRBV27 and J usage is TRBJ2-7; a possible D gene is TRBD1 (5 bases). Trimming cost V 4 bases and J 3 bases, with 10 bases left between them. This CDR3 has 13 amino acids. Per the germline V gene, CDR1 is MNHEY and CDR2 is SMNVEV (reference sequence). The chain's CDR3 is CASSWGRDYEQYF. DNA of the CDR3: TGTGCCAGCAGTTGGGGCAGGGACTACGAGCAGTACTTC.

This rearrangement joins TRBV25-1 to TRBJ2-7; 8 nucleotides match TRBD1. J lost 1 base, V lost 5 bases, and 13 bases had no gene match. Germline V lookup: CDR1 MGHDK, CDR2 SYGVNS. The CDR3 extends over 17 amino acids. CDR3 DNA: TGTGCCAGCAGTTCAGACGCCGGGACAGGTAGTTCCTACGAGCAGTACTTC. This sequence encodes CASSSDAGTGSSYEQYF.

The gene calls are TRBV7-9 and TRBJ2-7; the D is unclear. Trimming removed 0 bases from V and 5 bases from J, with 8 bases in between. The CDR3 length is 13 residues. Germline CDR1 reads SEHNR; CDR2 reads FQNEAQ (reference sequence). CDR3 bases: TGTGCCAGCAGCTTAGCTCCTACCGACGAGCAGTACTTC. Its translation is CASSLAPTDEQYF.

The genes are TRBV19 and TRBJ1-6; 12 positions agree with TRBD1. This CDR3 spans 15 amino acids. Germline CDR1 is LNHDA and CDR2 is SQIVND (reference sequence). Trimming took 5 bases from V and 8 from J; bases not matched to a gene: 4. CDR3 sequence reads: CASSPGTGGYSPLHF. In DNA form, the CDR3 reads TGTGCCAGTAGTCCTGGGACAGGGGGCTATTCACCCCTCCACTTT.

The genes are TRBV6-1 and TRBJ2-7, with TRBD1 identical over 8 bases. V trimming: 8 bases; J trimming: 4 bases; junction bases outside the gene matches: 10. The germline CDR1 and CDR2 sequences are MNHNS and SASEGT. This CDR3 comprises 14 residues. This CDR3 reads CASEVQGAGYEQYF. The CDR3 bases are TGTGCCAGCGAAGTTCAGGGGGCGGGTTACGAGCAGTACTTC.

This chain's CDR3 is CASSEWGSNTGELFF. CDR3 bases: TGTGCCAGCAGTGAATGGGGCTCGAACACCGGGGAGCTGTTTTTT. V usage is TRBV2 and J usage is TRBJ2-2; D is perhaps TRBD1 (5 bases). Germline V lookup: CDR1 SNHLY, CDR2 FYNNEI. CDR3 size: 15 residues. Between the trimmed V and J ends, which lost 2 bases and 0 bases, there was a span of 7 bases.

This rearrangement joins TRBV4-3 to TRBJ2-3, with D unclear. V was cut by 0 bases and J by 0 bases, with 13 bases left in between. The CDR3 runs to 17 residues. Germline V CDR1 and CDR2: LGHNA, YSLEER. The CDR3 loop reads CASSQDLKLTSTDTQYF. The CDR3 DNA follows: TGCGCCAGCAGCCAAGATCTTAAGCTTACTAGCACAGATACGCAGTATTTT.

The chain joins TRBV19 to TRBJ2-7; the D is unclear. The germline V gene has CDR1 LNHDA and CDR2 SQIVND (reference sequence). Trimming took 2 bases from V and 1 from J, leaving 6 bases between them. The CDR3 spans 13 residues. CDR3 nucleotide sequence: TGTGCCAGTAGTATATCCAGGTCCTACGAGCAGTACTTC. Translation: CASSISRSYEQYF.